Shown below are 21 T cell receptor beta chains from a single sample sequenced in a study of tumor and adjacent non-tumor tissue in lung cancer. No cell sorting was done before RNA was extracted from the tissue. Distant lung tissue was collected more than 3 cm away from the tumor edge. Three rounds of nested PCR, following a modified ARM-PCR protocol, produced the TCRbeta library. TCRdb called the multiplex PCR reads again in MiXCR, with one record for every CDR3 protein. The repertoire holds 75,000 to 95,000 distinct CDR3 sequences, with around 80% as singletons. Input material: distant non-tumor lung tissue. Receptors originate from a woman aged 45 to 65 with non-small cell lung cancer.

In DNA, the CDR3 is TGTGTCGGCAGCCAAGGTTTAGTGGAATACGACAATGAGCAGTTCTTC. Its translation: CVGSQGLVEYDNEQFF. The V call is TRBV4-2, the J call TRBJ2-1, with D uncertain. This CDR3 is 16 amino acids long. Germline CDR1 reads LGHNA; CDR2 reads YNFKEQ.

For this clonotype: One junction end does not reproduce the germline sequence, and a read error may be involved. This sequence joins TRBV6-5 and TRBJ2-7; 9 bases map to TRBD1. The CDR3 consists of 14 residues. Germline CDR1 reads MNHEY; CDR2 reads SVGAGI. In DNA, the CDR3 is TGTGCCAGCATTTACCCGGACAGGGGCGACGTGCAGTACTTC. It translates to CASIYPDRGDVQYF.

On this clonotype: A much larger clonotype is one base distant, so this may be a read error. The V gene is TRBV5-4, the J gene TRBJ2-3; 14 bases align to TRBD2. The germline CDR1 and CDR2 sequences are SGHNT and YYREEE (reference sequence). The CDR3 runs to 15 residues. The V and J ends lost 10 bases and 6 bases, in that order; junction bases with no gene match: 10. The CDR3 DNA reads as TGTGCCGGCAAGACGGGACTAGCGGGAGTGGATACGCAGTATTTT. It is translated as CAGKTGLAGVDTQYF. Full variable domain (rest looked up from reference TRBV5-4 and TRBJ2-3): ETGVTQSPTHLIKTRGQQVTLRCSSQSGHNTVSWYQQALGQGPQFIFQYYREEENGRGNFPPRFSGLQFPNYSSELNVNALELDDSALYLCAGKTGLAGVDTQYFGPGTRLTVL.

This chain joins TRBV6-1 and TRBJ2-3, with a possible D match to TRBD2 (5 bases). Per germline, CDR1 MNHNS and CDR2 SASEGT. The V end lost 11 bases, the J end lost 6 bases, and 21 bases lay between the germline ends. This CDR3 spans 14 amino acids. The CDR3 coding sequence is TGTGCCCGCACCATCAATTTCGGCGGGGATACGCAGTATTTT. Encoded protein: CARTINFGGDTQYF.

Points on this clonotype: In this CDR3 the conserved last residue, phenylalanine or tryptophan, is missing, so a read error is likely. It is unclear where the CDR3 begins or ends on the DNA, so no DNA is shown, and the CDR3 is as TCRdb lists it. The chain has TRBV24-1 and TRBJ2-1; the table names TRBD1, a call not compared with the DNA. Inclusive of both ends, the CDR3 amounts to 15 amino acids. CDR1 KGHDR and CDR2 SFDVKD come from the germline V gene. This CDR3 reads CATSPNGQDYNEQSL.

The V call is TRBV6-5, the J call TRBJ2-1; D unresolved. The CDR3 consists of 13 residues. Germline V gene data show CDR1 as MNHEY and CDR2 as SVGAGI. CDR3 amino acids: CDSSPILGNEQFF. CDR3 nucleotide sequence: TGTGACAGTAGCCCCATCCTGGGGAATGAGCAGTTCTTC.

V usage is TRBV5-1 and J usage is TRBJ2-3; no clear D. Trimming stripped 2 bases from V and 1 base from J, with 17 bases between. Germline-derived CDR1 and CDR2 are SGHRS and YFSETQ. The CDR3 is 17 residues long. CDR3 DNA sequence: TGCGCCAGCAGCTTATGTCTGGGCGTAAGGGGCACAGATACGCAGTATTTT. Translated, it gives CASSLCLGVRGTDTQYF.

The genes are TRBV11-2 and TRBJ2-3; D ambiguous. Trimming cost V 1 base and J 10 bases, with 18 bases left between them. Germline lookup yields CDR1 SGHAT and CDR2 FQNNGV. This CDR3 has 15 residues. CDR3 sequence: CASSLGPPGDHSQYF. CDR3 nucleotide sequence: TGTGCCAGCAGCTTAGGGCCCCCAGGTGACCATTCGCAGTATTTT.

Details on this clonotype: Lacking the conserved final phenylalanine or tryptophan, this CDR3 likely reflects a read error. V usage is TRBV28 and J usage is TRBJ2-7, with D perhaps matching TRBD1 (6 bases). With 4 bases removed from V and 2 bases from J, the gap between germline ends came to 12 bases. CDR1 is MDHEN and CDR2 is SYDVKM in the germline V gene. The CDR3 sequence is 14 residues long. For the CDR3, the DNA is TGTGCCAGCAGTTACGGACAGCTAGCCTACGAGCAGTACCTC. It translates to CASSYGQLAYEQYL.

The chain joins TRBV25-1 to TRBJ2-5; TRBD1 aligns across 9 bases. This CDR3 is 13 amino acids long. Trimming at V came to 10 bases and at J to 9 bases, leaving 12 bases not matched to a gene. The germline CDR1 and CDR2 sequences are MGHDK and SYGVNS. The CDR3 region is CANGTGGVFAQYF. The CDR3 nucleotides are TGTGCCAACGGAACAGGGGGCGTTTTTGCCCAGTACTTC.

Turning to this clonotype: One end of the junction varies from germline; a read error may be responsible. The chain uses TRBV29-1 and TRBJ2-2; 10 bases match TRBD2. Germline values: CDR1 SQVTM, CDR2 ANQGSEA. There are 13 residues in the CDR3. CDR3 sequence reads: CSDGLADTGELSF. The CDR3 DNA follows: TGCAGCGATGGACTAGCGGACACCGGGGAGCTGTCTTTT.

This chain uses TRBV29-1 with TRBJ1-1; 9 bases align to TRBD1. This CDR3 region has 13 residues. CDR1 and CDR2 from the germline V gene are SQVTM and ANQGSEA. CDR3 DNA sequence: TGCAGTGGAGCCGGGACAGGGAACATTGAGGCTTTCTTT. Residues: CSGAGTGNIEAFF.

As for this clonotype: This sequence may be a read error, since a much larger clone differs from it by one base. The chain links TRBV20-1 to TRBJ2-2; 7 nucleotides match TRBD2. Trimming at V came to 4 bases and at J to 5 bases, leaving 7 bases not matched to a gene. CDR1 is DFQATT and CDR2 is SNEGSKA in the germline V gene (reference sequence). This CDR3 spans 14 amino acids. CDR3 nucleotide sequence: TGCAGTGCTATGGCGGGAGAGGGTACCGGGGAGCTGTTTTTT. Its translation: CSAMAGEGTGELFF.

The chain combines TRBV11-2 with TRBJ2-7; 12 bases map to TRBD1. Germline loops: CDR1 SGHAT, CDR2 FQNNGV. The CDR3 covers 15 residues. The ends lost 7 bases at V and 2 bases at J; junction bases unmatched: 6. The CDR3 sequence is CASISGTGGTYEQYF. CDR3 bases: TGTGCCAGCATCTCCGGGACAGGGGGCACCTACGAGCAGTACTTC.

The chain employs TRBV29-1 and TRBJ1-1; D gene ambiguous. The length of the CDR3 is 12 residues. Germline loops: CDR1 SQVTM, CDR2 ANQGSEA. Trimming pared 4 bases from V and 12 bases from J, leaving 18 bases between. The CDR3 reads CSVVLTTDGPFF. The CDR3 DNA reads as TGCAGCGTTGTTCTGACGACTGATGGCCCTTTCTTT.

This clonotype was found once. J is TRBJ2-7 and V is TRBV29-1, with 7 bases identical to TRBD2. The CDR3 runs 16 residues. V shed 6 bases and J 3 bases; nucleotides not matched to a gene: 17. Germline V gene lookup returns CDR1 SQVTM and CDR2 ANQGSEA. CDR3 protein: CSVKITGGASIYEQYF. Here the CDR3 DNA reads TGCAGCGTGAAAATAACGGGAGGTGCGTCGATCTACGAGCAGTACTTC.

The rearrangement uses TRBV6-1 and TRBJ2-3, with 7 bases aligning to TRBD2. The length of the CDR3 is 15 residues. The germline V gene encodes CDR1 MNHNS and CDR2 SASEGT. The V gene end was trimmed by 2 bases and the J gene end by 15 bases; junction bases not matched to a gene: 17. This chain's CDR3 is CASSELSGGTDTRYF. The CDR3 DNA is TGTGCCAGCAGTGAACTATCGGGAGGCACAGATACGCGATATTTT.

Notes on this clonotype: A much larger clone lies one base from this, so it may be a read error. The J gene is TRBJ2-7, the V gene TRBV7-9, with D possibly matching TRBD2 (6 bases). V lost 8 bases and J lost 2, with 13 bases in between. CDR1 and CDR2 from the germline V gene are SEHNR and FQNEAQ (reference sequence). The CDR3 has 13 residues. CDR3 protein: CASRRDFAYEQYF. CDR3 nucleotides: TGTGCCAGCCGCCGGGACTTTGCCTACGAGCAGTACTTC.

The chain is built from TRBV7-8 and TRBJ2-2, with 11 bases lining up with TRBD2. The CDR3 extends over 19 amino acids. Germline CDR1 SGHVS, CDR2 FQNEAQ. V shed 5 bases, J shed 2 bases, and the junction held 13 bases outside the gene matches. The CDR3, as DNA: TGTGCCAGCAGCACCAACGACCTGGGACTAGCGGCCAACACCGGGGAGCTGTTTTTT. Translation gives CASSTNDLGLAANTGELFF.

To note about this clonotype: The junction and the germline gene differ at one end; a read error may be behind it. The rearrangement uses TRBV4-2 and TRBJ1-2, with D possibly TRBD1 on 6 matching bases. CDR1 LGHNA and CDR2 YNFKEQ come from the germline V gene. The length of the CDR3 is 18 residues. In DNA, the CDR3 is TGTGCCAGCAGCCAAGAAACGGCCAGGGGTGATCTGAACTATGGCTACACATTC. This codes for CASSQETARGDLNYGYTF.

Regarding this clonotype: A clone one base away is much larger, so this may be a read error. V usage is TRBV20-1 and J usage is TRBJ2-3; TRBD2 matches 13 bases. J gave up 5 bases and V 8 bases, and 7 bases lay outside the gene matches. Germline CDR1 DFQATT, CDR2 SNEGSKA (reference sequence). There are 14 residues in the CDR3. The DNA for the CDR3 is TGCAGTACCAGGACTAGCGGGAGAGGAGATACGCAGTATTTT. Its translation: CSTRTSGRGDTQYF.